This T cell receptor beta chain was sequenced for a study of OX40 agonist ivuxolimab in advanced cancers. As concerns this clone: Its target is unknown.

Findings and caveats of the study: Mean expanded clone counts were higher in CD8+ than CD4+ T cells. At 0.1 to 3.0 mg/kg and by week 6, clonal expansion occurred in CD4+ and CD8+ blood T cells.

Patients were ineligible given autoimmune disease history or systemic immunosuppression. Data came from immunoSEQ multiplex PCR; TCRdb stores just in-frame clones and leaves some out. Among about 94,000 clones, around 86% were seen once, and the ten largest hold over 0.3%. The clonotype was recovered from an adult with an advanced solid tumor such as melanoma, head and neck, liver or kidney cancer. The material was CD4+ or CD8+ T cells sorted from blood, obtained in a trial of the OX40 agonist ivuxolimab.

CDR3 residues: CASSIRSGQAYEQYF. In DNA, the CDR3 is TGTGCCAGTAGTATACGATCGGGACAGGCCTACGAGCAGTACTTC. J is TRBJ2-7 and V is TRBV19; 8 nucleotides line up with TRBD1. Trimming cost V 2 bases and J 2 bases; bases outside gene matches: 5. Per the germline V gene, CDR1 is LNHDA and CDR2 is SQIVND (reference sequence). The CDR3 is 15 residues long.